These 27 T cell receptor beta chains originate from one sample sequenced in a study of cytotoxic CD8 clonotypes in ibrutinib-treated CLL. Clones were sequenced by immunoSEQ multiplex PCR, and TCRdb holds only the in-frame ones, with some missing. The sample has about 21,000 clones, less than 80% seen once. Source: PBMCs, taken before ibrutinib treatment. The receptor source for this set is a human donor with chronic lymphocytic leukemia.

This chain joins TRBV5-1 and TRBJ2-1; 7 bases fit TRBD1. This CDR3 spans 13 amino acids. CDR1 is SGHRS and CDR2 is YFSETQ in the germline V gene. With V trimmed by 0 bases and J by 15 bases, 9 bases remained unmatched. This CDR3 is CASSLEGGPMPFF. The CDR3 bases are TGCGCCAGCAGCTTGGAAGGGGGCCCCATGCCGTTCTTC.

This rearrangement joins TRBV6-5 to TRBJ1-5, with D hard to call. Germline V lookup: CDR1 MNHEY, CDR2 SVGAGI. V lost 6 bases to trimming and J lost 5 bases, with 8 bases between them. This CDR3 is 12 amino acids long. The CDR3 loop reads CASRDRDQPQHF. CDR3 nucleotide sequence: TGTGCCAGCAGGGACCGAGATCAGCCCCAGCATTTT.

The J gene is TRBJ2-7, the V gene TRBV6-5; D possibly corresponds to TRBD1 (6 bases). Germline-derived CDR1 and CDR2 are MNHEY and SVGAGI. This CDR3 spans 15 amino acids. V dropped 5 bases and J dropped 3 bases, with 17 bases sitting between them. CDR3 bases: TGTGCCAGCAGTAGGGACACCGCCTGGGACTACGAGCAGTACTTC. Translation: CASSRDTAWDYEQYF.

V is TRBV30 and J is TRBJ2-7; maybe TRBD1 (6 bases). This CDR3 has 14 residues. CDR1 is GTSNPN, CDR2 SVGIG, per germline (reference sequence). Between the trimmed V and J ends, which lost 0 bases and 2 bases, there was a span of 11 bases. The DNA of the CDR3 is TGTGCCTGGAGTGTAAGGGGGTTAGCCTACGAGCAGTACTTC. It yields the protein CAWSVRGLAYEQYF.

CDR3 coding DNA: TGTGCCAGCAGCCCCACTGGGTTCTCTGGGGCCAACGTCCTGACTTTC. This translates into CASSPTGFSGANVLTF. The chain joins TRBV9 to TRBJ2-6; D not resolved. Germline lookup yields CDR1 SGDLS and CDR2 YYNGEE. The CDR3 runs to 16 residues. V lost 4 bases and J lost 0, with 11 bases in between.

This clone is labeled as medium-sized. This chain uses TRBV7-9 with TRBJ2-2, with D possibly called TRBD1 or TRBD2 (6 bases each). This CDR3 has 14 residues. Trimming took 6 bases from V and 6 from J, leaving 14 bases between them. Germline-derived CDR1 and CDR2 are SEHNR and FQNEAQ (reference sequence). CDR3 loop: CASSPGAGAGELFF. The CDR3 nucleotides are TGTGCCAGCAGTCCGGGGGCCGGGGCCGGGGAGCTGTTTTTT.

In its sample, this clone was seen a few times. This chain connects TRBV6-5 to TRBJ2-2; 8 bases match TRBD1. Germline V gene sequence: CDR1 MNHEY, CDR2 SVGAGI. V was clipped by 2 bases and J by 4 bases; unmatched bases: 0. The CDR3 consists of 14 residues. CDR3: CASSYDRGTGELFF. For the CDR3, the DNA is TGTGCCAGCAGTTACGACAGGGGCACCGGGGAGCTGTTTTTT.

Of note for this clone: Relative to the germline gene, one junction end is altered; a read error may explain this. The rearrangement links TRBV6-1 to TRBJ1-4, with D unclear. The CDR3 extends over 11 amino acids. CDR1 is MNHNS, CDR2 SASEGT, per germline. The CDR3 DNA is TGTGCCAGCAGTGGGCCGCCCACTTGGGTTTTT. Its translation: CASSGPPTWVF.

This clone was recorded a few times. J is TRBJ2-7 and V is TRBV18, with D hard to call. This CDR3 has 14 residues. Germline V CDR1 and CDR2: KGHSH, LQKENI. Trimming cost V 2 bases and J 3 bases, with 11 bases left between them. The CDR3 protein is CASSPVGPNYEQYF. The CDR3 DNA reads TGTGCCAGCTCACCAGTCGGACCGAACTACGAGCAGTACTTC.

The V and J genes are TRBV5-1 and TRBJ2-2; 10 bases line up with TRBD2. The germline gives CDR1 SGHRS, CDR2 YFSETQ. The CDR3 contains 19 residues. Trimming at V came to 2 bases and at J to 6 bases, leaving 16 bases not matched to a gene. CDR3 coding DNA: TGCGCCAGCAGCTTCGGTTTAGCGGGAGGTTCAATCACCGCCGGGGAGCTGTTTTTT. Translation: CASSFGLAGGSITAGELFF.

This clone has a handful of counts. The J gene is TRBJ2-1, the V gene TRBV5-6; D call uncertain. Trimming left V 1 base short and J 0 bases short, with 11 bases between. CDR1 is SGHDT and CDR2 is YYEEEE in the germline V gene. The CDR3 is 16 residues long. The CDR3 nucleotides read TGTGCCAGCAGCTTGCGTGTGGGCAGCTCCTACAATGAGCAGTTCTTC. Its protein is CASSLRVGSSYNEQFF. Using reference TRBV5-6 and TRBJ2-1 for the parts outside the CDR3, the full variable domain is DAGVTQSPTHLIKTRGQQVTLRCSPKSGHDTVSWYQQALGQGPQFIFQYYEEEERQRGNFPDRFSGHQFPNYSSELNVNALLLGDSALYLCASSLRVGSSYNEQFFGPGTRLTVL.

The gene calls are TRBV30 and TRBJ2-3, with 10 nucleotides matching TRBD2. V trimming: 0 bases; J trimming: 6 bases; junction bases outside the gene matches: 9. This CDR3 has 16 residues. From germline, CDR1 is GTSNPN and CDR2 SVGIG (reference sequence). CDR3 DNA sequence: TGTGCCTGGAGTGTCTGGCTAGCGGGAGTGGGGGATACGCAGTATTTT. It specifies CAWSVWLAGVGDTQYF.

This chain connects TRBV28 to TRBJ2-2; D may be TRBD1 or TRBD2 (5 bases each). The CDR3 extends over 15 amino acids. Germline V gene lookup returns CDR1 MDHEN and CDR2 SYDVKM. The ends were cut back, 3 bases at V and 1 base at J, with 9 bases in the middle. The CDR3 loop is CASSFGALNTGELFF. The CDR3, as DNA: TGTGCCAGCAGTTTCGGGGCTTTGAACACCGGGGAGCTGTTTTTT.

This sequence joins TRBV19 and TRBJ2-1, with a weak D call TRBD2 (5 bases). V lost 0 bases and J lost 1, with 7 bases in between. CDR3 length: 15 residues. Germline lookup yields CDR1 LNHDA and CDR2 SQIVND (reference sequence). Here the CDR3 DNA reads TGTGCCAGTAGTATAGAGGGAGTATCCTACAATGAGCAGTTCTTC. It is translated as CASSIEGVSYNEQFF.

The rearrangement links TRBV18 to TRBJ2-3; a weak D match, TRBD1 (6 bases). The V gene lost 5 bases and the J gene lost 1 base, with 13 bases spanning the gap. CDR3 length: 15 residues. Germline V gives CDR1 KGHSH, CDR2 LQKENI. The CDR3 DNA sequence: TGTGCCAGCTCAGTCGGGAAGGGGGGCACAGATACGCAGTATTTT. It yields the protein CASSVGKGGTDTQYF.

The count of this clone is one. The chain links TRBV28 to TRBJ2-1; tentatively, D is TRBD1 (6 bases). The germline V gene has CDR1 MDHEN and CDR2 SYDVKM. This CDR3 has 17 amino acids. V was trimmed by 1 base and J by 7 bases, leaving 20 bases between them. The CDR3 is CASSLSRSGVFGNEQFF. CDR3 DNA sequence: TGTGCCAGCAGTTTATCTCGGTCAGGGGTCTTTGGGAATGAGCAGTTCTTC.

V gene TRBV11-2 combines with J gene TRBJ2-7, with D uncertain. The CDR3 is 13 residues long. Germline CDR1 SGHAT, CDR2 FQNNGV. Trimming cost V 3 bases and J 0 bases, with 6 bases left between them. CDR3 loop: CASSFPPSYEQYF. The CDR3 DNA is TGTGCCAGCAGCTTCCCCCCCTCCTACGAGCAGTACTTC.

This chain links TRBV5-6 with TRBJ2-5; possibly TRBD2 for D (5 bases). Germline V gene data show CDR1 as SGHDT and CDR2 as YYEEEE. V was clipped by 2 bases and J by 2 bases, with 13 bases between them. The CDR3 length is 15 residues. Here the CDR3 reads CASSLSSGGQETQYF. The CDR3 DNA is TGTGCCAGCAGCTTATCAAGCGGAGGACAAGAGACCCAGTACTTC.

This clone came up a few times. This sequence joins TRBV4-2 and TRBJ2-7; 8 bases match TRBD1. Germline loops: CDR1 LGHNA, CDR2 YNFKEQ. CDR3 size: 16 residues. V dropped 0 bases and J dropped 7; count of bases not matched to a gene: 11. The CDR3 DNA sequence: TGTGCCAGCAGCCAAGAGCCGACAGGGGTCTCCGGGGAGCAGTACTTC. As protein: CASSQEPTGVSGEQYF.

This clone was picked up a small number of times. V gene TRBV27 combines with J gene TRBJ2-5; the D gene could be TRBD1 or TRBD2 (5 bases each). Germline V gene data show CDR1 as MNHEY and CDR2 as SMNVEV (reference sequence). The CDR3 consists of 17 residues. V was trimmed by 5 bases and J by 4 bases, leaving 23 bases between them. CDR3 amino acids: CASSTARGAGSTETQYF. CDR3 nucleotides: TGTGCCAGCAGTACGGCCCGGGGCGCCGGGTCTACAGAGACCCAGTACTTC.

CDR3 region: CARGKDSGNTIYF. In DNA, the CDR3 is TGTGCCAGGGGGAAGGATTCTGGAAACACCATATATTTT. The chain recombines TRBV6-6 with TRBJ1-3, with D hard to call. This CDR3 spans 13 amino acids. Germline V gene sequence: CDR1 MNHNY, CDR2 SVGAGI (reference sequence). The ends were cut back, 9 bases at V and 1 base at J, with 10 bases in the middle.

V usage is TRBV10-3 and J usage is TRBJ2-7, with D possibly being TRBD2 (6 bases). The germline V gene has CDR1 ENHRY and CDR2 SYGVKD. The length of the CDR3 is 14 residues. V gave up 10 bases and J gave up 5 bases, with 21 bases separating them. The CDR3 loop is CATAEDRDFHEQYF. The CDR3 region has the DNA TGTGCCACCGCGGAGGACCGGGACTTCCACGAGCAGTACTTC.

The chain has TRBV19 and TRBJ2-6, with 9 nucleotides matching TRBD1. This CDR3 contains 20 residues. Germline V gene lookup returns CDR1 LNHDA and CDR2 SQIVND (reference sequence). The V and J ends lost 1 base and 1 base, in that order; junction bases with no gene match: 11. The CDR3 here is CASSIGYRGTGRSGANVLTF. CDR3 nucleotide sequence: TGTGCCAGTAGTATAGGATACCGAGGGACAGGGCGGTCTGGGGCCAACGTCCTGACTTTC.

The V and J genes are TRBV5-6 and TRBJ1-2, with D possibly being TRBD1 (5 bases). CDR3 length: 14 amino acids. Trimming took 2 bases from V and 4 from J, leaving 12 bases between them. From germline, CDR1 is SGHDT and CDR2 YYEEEE. The CDR3 sequence: CASSFAGTGYGYTF. The CDR3 DNA sequence: TGTGCCAGCAGCTTCGCAGGGACCGGCTATGGCTACACCTTC.

This rearrangement joins TRBV4-2 to TRBJ2-1; 7 bases agree with TRBD2. Germline loops: CDR1 LGHNA, CDR2 YNFKEQ. The CDR3 is made up of 17 amino acids. The V and J ends lost 1 base and 3 bases, in that order; junction bases with no gene match: 9. The CDR3 sequence: CASSQGARDYDYNEQFF. The CDR3 nucleotides are TGTGCCAGCAGCCAAGGGGCCCGGGACTACGACTACAATGAGCAGTTCTTC.

The rearrangement uses TRBV5-1 and TRBJ1-1, with D maybe TRBD1 (5 bases). V was trimmed by 4 bases and J by 0 bases, leaving 16 bases between them. The V gene's germline CDR1 is SGHRS and CDR2 YFSETQ. The length of the CDR3 is 16 residues. CDR3 sequence reads: CASSTHSGTVNTEAFF. For the CDR3, the DNA is TGCGCCAGCAGCACCCATTCCGGGACGGTGAACACTGAAGCTTTCTTT. Together with reference TRBV5-1 and TRBJ1-1, the CDR3 gives the full variable domain: KAGVTQTPRYLIKTRGQQVTLSCSPISGHRSVSWYQQTPGQGLQFLFEYFSETQRNKGNFPGRFSGRQFSNSRSEMNVSTLELGDSALYLCASSTHSGTVNTEAFFGQGTRLTVV.

V and J are TRBV5-4 and TRBJ2-3; 9 bases are shared with TRBD2. With 0 bases clipped from V and 4 bases from J, the junction kept 6 bases outside the gene matches. Germline V CDR1 and CDR2: SGHNT, YYREEE (reference sequence). This CDR3 spans 16 amino acids. The CDR3 loop reads CASSLGASGAADTQYF. The DNA of the CDR3 is TGTGCCAGCAGCTTGGGGGCTAGCGGGGCGGCAGATACGCAGTATTTT.